Described below is a single T cell receptor beta chain sequence and its context. These data originate in a study of T cell repertoires in aging, cancer and after chemotherapy. CDR3 length: 13 residues. From germline, CDR1 is ENHRY and CDR2 SYGVKD. V dropped 7 bases and J dropped 7 bases, with 11 bases sitting between them. TRB rearrangements spanning V, D and J were amplified using mixed TRB-A/B primers. TCRdb re-analysed the multiplex PCR reads in MiXCR, keeping a single row per CDR3 protein. The sample lists roughly 4,600 distinct CDR3 sequences, 20% to 30% occurring once. Amplification of TCR beta used genomic DNA extracted from peripheral blood.

Sequencing was performed on blood. The chain is built from TRBV10-3 and TRBJ1-6; D is unresolved. The sequence derives from a human donor with a blood cancer. The CDR3 reads CAIISSVNSPLHF. CDR3 coding DNA: TGTGCCATCATATCTTCCGTGAATTCACCCCTCCACTTT.